A single T cell receptor beta chain is shown here with its context. Antigen: not known. Separation from the approximately 690-subject first cohort characterized the roughly 110-subject validation cohort, to which the donors belonged. The V and J ends lost 2 bases and 5 bases respectively, with 22 bases between them. Per the germline V gene, CDR1 is SNHLY and CDR2 is FYNNEI. The CDR3 is 17 residues long. These data are taken from a study of cytomegalovirus exposure and HLA in healthy donors. Some clones are missing from TCRdb's copy, which holds only in-frame ones; the method was immunoSEQ multiplex PCR. This table has 200,000 or so clones, under 95% appearing once. Points from the study as a whole: The study flagged fewer than 200 TCR beta chains as cytomegalovirus-associated.

The TCR was taken from a woman aged 18 to 35 in good health and CMV-seronegative. Material for sequencing was PBMCs. The chain employs TRBV2 and TRBJ2-7; TRBD1 might be the D (6 bases). CDR3 sequence: CASSEFGDTRDSDEQYF. The CDR3, as DNA: TGTGCCAGCAGTGAATTCGGGGACACTAGGGATTCGGACGAGCAGTACTTC.